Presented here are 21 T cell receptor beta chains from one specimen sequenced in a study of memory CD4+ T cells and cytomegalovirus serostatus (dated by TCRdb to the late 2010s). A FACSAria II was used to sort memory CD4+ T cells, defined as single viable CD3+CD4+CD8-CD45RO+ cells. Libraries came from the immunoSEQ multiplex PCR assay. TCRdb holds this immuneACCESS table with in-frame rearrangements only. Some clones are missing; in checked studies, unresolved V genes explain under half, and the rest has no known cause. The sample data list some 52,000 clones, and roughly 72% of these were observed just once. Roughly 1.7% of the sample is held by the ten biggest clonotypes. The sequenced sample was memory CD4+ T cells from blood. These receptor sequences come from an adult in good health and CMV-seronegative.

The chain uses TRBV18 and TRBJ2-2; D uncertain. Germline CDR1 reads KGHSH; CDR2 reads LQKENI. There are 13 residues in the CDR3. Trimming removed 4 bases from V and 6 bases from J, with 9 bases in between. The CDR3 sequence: CASSQGQAGELFF. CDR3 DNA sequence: TGTGCCAGCTCACAGGGTCAAGCCGGGGAGCTGTTTTTT.

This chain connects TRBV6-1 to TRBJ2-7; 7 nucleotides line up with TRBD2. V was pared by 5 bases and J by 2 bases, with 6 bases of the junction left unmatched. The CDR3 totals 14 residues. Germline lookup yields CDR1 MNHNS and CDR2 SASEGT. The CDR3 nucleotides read TGTGCCAGCAGTCTAAGGGAGGGAACCTACGAGCAGTACTTC. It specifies CASSLREGTYEQYF.

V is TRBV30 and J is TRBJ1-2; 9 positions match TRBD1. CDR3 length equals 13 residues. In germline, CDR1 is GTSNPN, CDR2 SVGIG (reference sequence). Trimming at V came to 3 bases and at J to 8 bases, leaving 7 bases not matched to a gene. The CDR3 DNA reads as TGTGCCTGGAGCTCAACAGGGGGCCGCGGCTACACCTTC. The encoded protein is CAWSSTGGRGYTF.

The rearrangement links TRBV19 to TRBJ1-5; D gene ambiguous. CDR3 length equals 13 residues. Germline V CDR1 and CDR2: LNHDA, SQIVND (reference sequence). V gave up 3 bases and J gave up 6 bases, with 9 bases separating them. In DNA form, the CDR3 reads TGTGCCAGTAGTATTCAAGTTGGTCAGCCCCAGCATTTT. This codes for CASSIQVGQPQHF.

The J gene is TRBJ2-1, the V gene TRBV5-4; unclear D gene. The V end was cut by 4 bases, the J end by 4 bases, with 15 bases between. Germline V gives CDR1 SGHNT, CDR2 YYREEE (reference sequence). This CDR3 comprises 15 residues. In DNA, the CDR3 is TGTGCCAGCAGCCTCGAGGCCCTTACTTACAATGAGCAGTTCTTC. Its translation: CASSLEALTYNEQFF.

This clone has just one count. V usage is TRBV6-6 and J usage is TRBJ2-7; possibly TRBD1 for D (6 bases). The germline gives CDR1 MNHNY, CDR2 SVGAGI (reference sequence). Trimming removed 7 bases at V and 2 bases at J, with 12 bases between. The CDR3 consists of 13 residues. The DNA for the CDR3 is TGTGCCAGCAACTTGGACAGTCCCTACGAGCAGTACTTC. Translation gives CASNLDSPYEQYF.

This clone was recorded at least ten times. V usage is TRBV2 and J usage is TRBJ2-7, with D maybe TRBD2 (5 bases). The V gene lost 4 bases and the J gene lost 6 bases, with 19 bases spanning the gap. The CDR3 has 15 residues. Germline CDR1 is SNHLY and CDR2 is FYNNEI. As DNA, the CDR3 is TGTGCCAGCAGTGTTTTTGGACTGGGTGCTGGCGAGCAGTACTTC. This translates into CASSVFGLGAGEQYF.

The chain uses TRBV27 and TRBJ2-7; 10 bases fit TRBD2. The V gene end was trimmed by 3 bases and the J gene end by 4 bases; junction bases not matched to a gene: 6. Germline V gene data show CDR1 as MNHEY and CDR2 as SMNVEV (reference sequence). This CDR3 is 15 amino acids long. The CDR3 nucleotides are TGTGCCAGCAGTTTTTTAACTAGCGGGGTTTACGAGCAGTACTTC. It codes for CASSFLTSGVYEQYF.

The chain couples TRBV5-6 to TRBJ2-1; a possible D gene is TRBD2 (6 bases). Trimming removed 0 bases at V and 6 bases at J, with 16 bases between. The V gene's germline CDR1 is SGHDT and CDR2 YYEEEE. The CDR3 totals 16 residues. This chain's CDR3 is CASSLAYGGSLNEQFF. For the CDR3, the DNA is TGTGCCAGCAGCTTGGCCTACGGGGGTTCTCTCAATGAGCAGTTCTTC.

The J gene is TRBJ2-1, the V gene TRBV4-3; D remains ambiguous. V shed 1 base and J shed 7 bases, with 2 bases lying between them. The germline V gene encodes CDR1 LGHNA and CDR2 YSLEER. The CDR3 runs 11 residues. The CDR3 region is CASSQGNEQFF. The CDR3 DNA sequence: TGCGCCAGCAGCCAAGGGAATGAGCAGTTCTTC.

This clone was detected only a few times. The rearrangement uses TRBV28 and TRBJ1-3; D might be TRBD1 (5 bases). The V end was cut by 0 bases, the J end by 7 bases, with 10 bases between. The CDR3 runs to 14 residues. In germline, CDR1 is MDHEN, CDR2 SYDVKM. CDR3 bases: TGTGCCAGCAGTTTATGGGGGGAAGGGAACACCATATATTTT. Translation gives CASSLWGEGNTIYF.

This chain's CDR3 is CASSPLGTNTEAFF. Here the CDR3 DNA reads TGTGCCAGCAGCCCACTCGGGACAAACACTGAAGCTTTCTTT. This sequence joins TRBV9 and TRBJ1-1, with TRBD1 as a possible D gene (6 bases). CDR3 length: 14 residues. Germline V gene sequence: CDR1 SGDLS, CDR2 YYNGEE. V gave up 4 bases and J gave up 2 bases, with 12 bases separating them.

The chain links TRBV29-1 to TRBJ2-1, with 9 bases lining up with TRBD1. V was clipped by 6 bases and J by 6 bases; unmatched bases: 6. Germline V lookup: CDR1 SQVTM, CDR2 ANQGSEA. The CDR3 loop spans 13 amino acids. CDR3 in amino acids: CSVRDRAFNEQFF. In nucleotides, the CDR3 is TGCAGCGTGCGGGACAGGGCCTTCAATGAGCAGTTCTTC.

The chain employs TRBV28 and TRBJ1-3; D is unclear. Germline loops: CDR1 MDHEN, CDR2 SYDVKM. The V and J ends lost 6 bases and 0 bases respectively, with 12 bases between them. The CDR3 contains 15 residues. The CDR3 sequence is CASSSAGVSGNTIYF. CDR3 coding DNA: TGTGCCAGCAGCTCGGCCGGCGTCTCTGGAAACACCATATATTTT. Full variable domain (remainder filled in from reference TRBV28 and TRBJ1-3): DVKVTQSSRYLVKRTGEKVFLECVQDMDHENMFWYRQDPGLGLRLIYFSYDVKMKEKGDIPEGYSVSREKKERFSLILESASTNQTSMYLCASSSAGVSGNTIYFGEGSWLTVV.

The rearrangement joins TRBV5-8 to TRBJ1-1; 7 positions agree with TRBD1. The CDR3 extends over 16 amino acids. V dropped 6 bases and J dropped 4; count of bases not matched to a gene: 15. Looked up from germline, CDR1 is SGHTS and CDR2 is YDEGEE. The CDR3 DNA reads TGTGCCAGCACCAATCATCTCCGGGACAGACGCACTGAAGCTTTCTTT. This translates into CASTNHLRDRRTEAFF.

The CDR3 reads CASSRLDQETQYF. The DNA of the CDR3 is TGTGCCAGTAGTCGACTAGACCAAGAGACCCAGTACTTC. The V and J genes are TRBV19 and TRBJ2-5; maybe TRBD2 (6 bases). Germline-derived CDR1 and CDR2 are LNHDA and SQIVND (reference sequence). The CDR3 has 13 amino acids. V gave up 5 bases and J gave up 0 bases, with 7 bases separating them.

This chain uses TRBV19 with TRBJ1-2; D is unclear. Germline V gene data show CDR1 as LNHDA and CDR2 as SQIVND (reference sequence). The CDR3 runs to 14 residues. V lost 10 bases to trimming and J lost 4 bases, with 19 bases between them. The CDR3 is CATKAAEDFYGYTF. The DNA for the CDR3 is TGTGCCACCAAAGCGGCCGAAGACTTCTATGGCTACACCTTC.

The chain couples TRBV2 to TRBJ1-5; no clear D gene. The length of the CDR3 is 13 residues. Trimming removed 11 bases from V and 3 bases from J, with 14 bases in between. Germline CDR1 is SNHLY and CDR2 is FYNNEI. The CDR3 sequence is CAGRYGINQPQHF. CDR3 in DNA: TGTGCCGGGCGGTACGGGATCAATCAGCCCCAGCATTTT.

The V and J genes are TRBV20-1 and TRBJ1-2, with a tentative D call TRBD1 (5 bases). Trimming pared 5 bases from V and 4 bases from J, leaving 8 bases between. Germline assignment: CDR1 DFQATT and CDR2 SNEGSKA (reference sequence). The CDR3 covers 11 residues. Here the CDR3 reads CSAGDPYGYTF. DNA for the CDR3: TGCAGTGCTGGGGACCCCTATGGCTACACCTTC.

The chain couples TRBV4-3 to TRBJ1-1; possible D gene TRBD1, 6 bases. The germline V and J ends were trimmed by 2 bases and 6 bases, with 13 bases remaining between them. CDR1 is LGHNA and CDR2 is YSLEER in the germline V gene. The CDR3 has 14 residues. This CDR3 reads CASSQNRVGPEAFF. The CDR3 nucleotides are TGCGCCAGCAGCCAAAACAGGGTAGGGCCTGAAGCTTTCTTT.

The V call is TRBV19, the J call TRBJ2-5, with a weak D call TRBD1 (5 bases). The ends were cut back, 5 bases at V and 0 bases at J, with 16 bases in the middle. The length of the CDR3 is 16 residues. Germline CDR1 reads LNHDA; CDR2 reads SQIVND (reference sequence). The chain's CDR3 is CASSSIVQDYQETQYF. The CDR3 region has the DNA TGTGCCAGTAGTTCGATAGTACAGGATTACCAAGAGACCCAGTACTTC.